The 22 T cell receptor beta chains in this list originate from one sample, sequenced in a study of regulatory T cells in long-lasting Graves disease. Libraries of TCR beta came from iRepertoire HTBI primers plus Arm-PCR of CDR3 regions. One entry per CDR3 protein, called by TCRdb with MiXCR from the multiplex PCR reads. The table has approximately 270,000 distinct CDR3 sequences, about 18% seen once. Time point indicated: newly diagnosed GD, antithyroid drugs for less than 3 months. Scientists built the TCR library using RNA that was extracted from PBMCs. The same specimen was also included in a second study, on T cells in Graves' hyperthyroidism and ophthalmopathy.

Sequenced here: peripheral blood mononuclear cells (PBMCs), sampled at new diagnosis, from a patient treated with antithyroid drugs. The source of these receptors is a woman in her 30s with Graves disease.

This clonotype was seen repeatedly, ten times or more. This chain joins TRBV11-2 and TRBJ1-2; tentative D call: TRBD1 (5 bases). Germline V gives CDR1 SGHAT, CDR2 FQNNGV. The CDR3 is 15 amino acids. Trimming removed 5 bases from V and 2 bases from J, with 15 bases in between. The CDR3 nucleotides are TGTGCCAGCAGCCCCCGACAGCTATTAAACTATGGCTACACCTTC. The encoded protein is CASSPRQLLNYGYTF.

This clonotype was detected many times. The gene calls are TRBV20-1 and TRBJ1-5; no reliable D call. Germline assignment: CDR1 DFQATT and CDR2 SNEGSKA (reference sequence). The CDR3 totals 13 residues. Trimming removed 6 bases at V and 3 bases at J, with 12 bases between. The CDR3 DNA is TGCAGTGCAACTCGGCAGCCCAATCAGCCCCAGCATTTT. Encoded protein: CSATRQPNQPQHF.

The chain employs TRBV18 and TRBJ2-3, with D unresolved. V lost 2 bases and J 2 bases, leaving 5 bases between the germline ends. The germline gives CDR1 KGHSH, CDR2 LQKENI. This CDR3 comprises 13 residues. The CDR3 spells CASSPKLTDTQYF. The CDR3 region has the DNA TGTGCCAGCTCACCAAAGCTCACAGATACGCAGTATTTT.

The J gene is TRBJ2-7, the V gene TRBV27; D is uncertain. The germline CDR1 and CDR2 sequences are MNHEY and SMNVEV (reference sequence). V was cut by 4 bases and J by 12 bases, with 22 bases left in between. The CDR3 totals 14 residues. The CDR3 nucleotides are TGTGCCAGCAGTTCCCATTTGGCCCTCGCCTCCCGGTACTTC. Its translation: CASSSHLALASRYF.

In nucleotides, the CDR3 is TGTGCCAGCAGTCCGAGTGCGGGGGATACCACCGGGGAGCTGTTTTTT. It yields the protein CASSPSAGDTTGELFF. The V and J genes are TRBV7-2 and TRBJ2-2, with TRBD2 matching over 7 bases. Per germline, CDR1 SGHTA and CDR2 FQGNSA. The CDR3 runs 16 residues. J lost 4 bases, V lost 6 bases, and 11 bases had no gene match.

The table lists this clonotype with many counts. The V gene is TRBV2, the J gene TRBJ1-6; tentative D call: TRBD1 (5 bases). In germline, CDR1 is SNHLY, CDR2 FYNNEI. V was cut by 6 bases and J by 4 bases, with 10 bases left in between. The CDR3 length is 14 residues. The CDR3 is CASSRDVYNSPLHF. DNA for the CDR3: TGTGCCAGCAGCCGGGACGTTTATAATTCACCCCTCCACTTT.

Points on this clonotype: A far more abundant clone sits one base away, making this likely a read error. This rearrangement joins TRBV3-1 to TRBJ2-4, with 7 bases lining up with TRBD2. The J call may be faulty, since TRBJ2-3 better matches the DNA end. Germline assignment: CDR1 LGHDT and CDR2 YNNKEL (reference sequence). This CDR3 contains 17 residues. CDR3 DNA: TGTGCCAGCAGCCAAGAAATAATGGGGGGGGTCACAGATGCGCAGTATTTT. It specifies CASSQEIMGGVTDAQYF.

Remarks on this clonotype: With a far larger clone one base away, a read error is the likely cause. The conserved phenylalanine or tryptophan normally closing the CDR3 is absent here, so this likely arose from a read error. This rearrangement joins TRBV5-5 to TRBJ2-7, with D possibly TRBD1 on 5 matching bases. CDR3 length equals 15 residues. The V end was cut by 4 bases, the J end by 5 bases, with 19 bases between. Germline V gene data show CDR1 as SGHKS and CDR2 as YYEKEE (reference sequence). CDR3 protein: CASSQDGQGSNEQYL. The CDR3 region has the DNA TGTGCCAGCAGCCAAGATGGTCAGGGATCCAACGAGCAGTACCTC.

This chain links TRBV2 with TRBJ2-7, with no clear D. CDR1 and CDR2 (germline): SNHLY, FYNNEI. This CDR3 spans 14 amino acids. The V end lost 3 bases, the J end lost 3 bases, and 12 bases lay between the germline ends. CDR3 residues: CASSEGETYYEQYF. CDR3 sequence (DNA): TGTGCCAGCAGTGAGGGCGAGACATACTACGAGCAGTACTTC.

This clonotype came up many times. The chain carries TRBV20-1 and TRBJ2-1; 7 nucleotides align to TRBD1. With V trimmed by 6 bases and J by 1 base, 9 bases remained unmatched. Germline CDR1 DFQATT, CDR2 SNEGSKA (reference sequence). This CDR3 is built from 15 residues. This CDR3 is CSATTGLGSYNEQFF. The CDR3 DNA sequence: TGCAGTGCAACGACAGGGTTAGGGTCCTACAATGAGCAGTTCTTC.

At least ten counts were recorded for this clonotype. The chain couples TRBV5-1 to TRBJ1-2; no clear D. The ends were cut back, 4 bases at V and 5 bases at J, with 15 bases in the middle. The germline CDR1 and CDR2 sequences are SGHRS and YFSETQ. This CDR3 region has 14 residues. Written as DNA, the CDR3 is TGCGCCAGCAGCCGCGGGGAGCAAGTTTATGGCTACACCTTC. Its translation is CASSRGEQVYGYTF. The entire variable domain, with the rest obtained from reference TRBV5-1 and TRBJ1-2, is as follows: KAGVTQTPRYLIKTRGQQVTLSCSPISGHRSVSWYQQTPGQGLQFLFEYFSETQRNKGNFPGRFSGRQFSNSRSEMNVSTLELGDSALYLCASSRGEQVYGYTFGSGTRLTVV.

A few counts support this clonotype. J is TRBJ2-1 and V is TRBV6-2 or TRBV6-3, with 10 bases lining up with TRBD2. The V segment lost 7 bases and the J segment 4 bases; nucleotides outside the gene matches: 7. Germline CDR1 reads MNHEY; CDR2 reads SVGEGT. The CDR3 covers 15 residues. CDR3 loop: CASMPGLADYNEQFF. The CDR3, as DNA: TGTGCCAGCATGCCCGGACTAGCGGATTACAATGAGCAGTTCTTC.

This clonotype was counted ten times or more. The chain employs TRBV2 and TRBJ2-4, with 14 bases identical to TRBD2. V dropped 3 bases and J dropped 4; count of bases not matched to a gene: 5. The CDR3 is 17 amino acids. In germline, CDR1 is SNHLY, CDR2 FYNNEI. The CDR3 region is CASSEDGLAGGKNIQYF. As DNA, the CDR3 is TGTGCCAGCAGTGAGGATGGACTAGCGGGGGGTAAAAACATTCAGTACTTC.

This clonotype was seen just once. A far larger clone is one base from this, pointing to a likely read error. CDR3 residues: CATPGQGGGEQYF. CDR3 bases: TGTGCCACACCGGGACAGGGGGGAGGTGAGCAGTACTTC. This chain links TRBV6-1 with TRBJ2-7; 11 nucleotides align to TRBD1. With V trimmed by 10 bases and J by 7 bases, 9 bases remained unmatched. This CDR3 contains 13 residues. Germline CDR1 MNHNS, CDR2 SASEGT.

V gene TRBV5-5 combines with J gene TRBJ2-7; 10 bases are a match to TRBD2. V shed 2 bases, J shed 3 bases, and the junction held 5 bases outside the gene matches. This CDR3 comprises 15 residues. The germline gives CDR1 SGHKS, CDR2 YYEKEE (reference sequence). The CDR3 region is CASSFRTSGNYEQYF. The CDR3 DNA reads TGTGCCAGCAGCTTTCGGACTAGCGGCAACTACGAGCAGTACTTC.

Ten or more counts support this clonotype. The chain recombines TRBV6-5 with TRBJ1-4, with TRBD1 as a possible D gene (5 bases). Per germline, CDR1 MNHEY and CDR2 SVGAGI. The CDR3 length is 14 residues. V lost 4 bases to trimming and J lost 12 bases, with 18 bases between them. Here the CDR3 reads CASSSRLDLRELFF. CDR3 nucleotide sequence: TGTGCCAGCAGTTCCCGCCTGGATCTCAGGGAACTGTTTTTT.

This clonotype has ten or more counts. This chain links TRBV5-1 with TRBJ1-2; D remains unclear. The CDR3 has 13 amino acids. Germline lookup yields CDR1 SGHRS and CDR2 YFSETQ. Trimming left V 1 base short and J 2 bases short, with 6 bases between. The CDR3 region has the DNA TGCGCCAGCAGCTTGCGCGAGAACTATGGCTACACCTTC. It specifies CASSLRENYGYTF.

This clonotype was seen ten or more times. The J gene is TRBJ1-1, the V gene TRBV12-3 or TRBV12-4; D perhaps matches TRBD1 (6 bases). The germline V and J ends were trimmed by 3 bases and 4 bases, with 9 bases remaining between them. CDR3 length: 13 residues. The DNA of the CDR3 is TGTGCCAGCAGTTTTGACAGGCTCACTGAAGCTTTCTTT. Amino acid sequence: CASSFDRLTEAFF.

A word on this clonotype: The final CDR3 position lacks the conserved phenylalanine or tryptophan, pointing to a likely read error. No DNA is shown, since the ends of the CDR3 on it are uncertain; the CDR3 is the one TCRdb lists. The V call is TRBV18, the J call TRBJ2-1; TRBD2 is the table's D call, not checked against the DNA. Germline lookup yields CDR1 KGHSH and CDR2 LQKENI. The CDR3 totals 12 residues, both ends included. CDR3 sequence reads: CASSPKDEGMGI.

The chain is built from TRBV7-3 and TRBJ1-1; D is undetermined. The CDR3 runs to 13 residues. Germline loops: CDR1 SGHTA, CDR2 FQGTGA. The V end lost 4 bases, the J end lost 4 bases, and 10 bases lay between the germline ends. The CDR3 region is CASSSMVGTEAFF. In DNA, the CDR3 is TGTGCCAGCAGCTCCATGGTAGGCACTGAAGCTTTCTTT.

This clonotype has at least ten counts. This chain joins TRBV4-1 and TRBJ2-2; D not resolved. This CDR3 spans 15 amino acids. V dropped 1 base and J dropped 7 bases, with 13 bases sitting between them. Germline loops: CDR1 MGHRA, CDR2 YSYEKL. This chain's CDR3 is CASSQAFEPVGELFF. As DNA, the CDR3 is TGCGCCAGCAGCCAAGCCTTCGAACCGGTCGGGGAGCTGTTTTTT.

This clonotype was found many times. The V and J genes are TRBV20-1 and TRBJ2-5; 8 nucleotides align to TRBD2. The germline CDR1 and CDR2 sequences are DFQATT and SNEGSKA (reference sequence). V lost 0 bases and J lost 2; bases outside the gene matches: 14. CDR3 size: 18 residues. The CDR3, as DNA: TGCAGTGCTAGAGATTACACCTCGGGGGGGGGCCGTCAAGAGACCCAGTACTTC. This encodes CSARDYTSGGGRQETQYF.